This entry lists 10 T cell receptor beta chains sequenced from one sample in a study of CD8 T cells in ankylosing spondylitis. TCRdb passed the 5' RACE reads through MiXCR, listing each CDR3 protein once. The data contain about 210,000 distinct CDR3 sequences, approximately 8.4% of them singletons. The specimen was blood, either unsorted or a sorted T cell fraction (not recorded which). These receptors originate from a female donor with ankylosing spondylitis or in good health (not recorded which).

The chain is built from TRBV7-8 and TRBJ2-1; D call uncertain. This CDR3 has 13 amino acids. Trimming pared 3 bases from V and 6 bases from J, leaving 9 bases between. Germline loops: CDR1 SGHVS, CDR2 FQNEAQ. The chain's CDR3 is CASSFGRANEQFF. As DNA, the CDR3 is TGTGCCAGCAGCTTCGGAAGGGCCAATGAGCAGTTCTTC.

The rearrangement joins TRBV24-1 to TRBJ2-5; 13 positions match TRBD2. V lost 1 base, J lost 3 bases, and 7 bases stayed unmatched. Germline-derived CDR1 and CDR2 are KGHDR and SFDVKD. This CDR3 contains 18 residues. CDR3 nucleotide sequence: TGTGCCACCAGTGATTTCCCCGCCGGGACTAGCGGGAAAGAGACCCAGTACTTC. Its protein product is CATSDFPAGTSGKETQYF.

There are many counts of this clonotype. The genes are TRBV12-3 or TRBV12-4 and TRBJ1-4, with D hard to call. V lost 3 bases and J 2 bases, leaving 13 bases between the germline ends. The CDR3 runs 16 residues. The CDR3 nucleotides read TGTGCCAGCAGTTTGGGTCAAGGAGGGACTAATGAAAAACTGTTTTTT. The encoded protein is CASSLGQGGTNEKLFF.

This clonotype was found many times. This sequence joins TRBV14 and TRBJ1-3; the D gene is possibly TRBD1 (5 bases). Germline V gene data show CDR1 as SGHDN and CDR2 as FVKESK. This CDR3 has 16 amino acids. The ends were cut back, 8 bases at V and 0 bases at J, with 17 bases in the middle. The DNA of the CDR3 is TGTGCCAGCGAAGGCAGGGACCTTATCTCTGGAAACACCATATATTTT. Residues: CASEGRDLISGNTIYF. Full variable domain (remainder filled in from reference TRBV14 and TRBJ1-3): EAGVTQFPSHSVIEKGQTVTLRCDPISGHDNLYWYRRVMGKEIKFLLHFVKESKQDESGMPNNRFLAERTGGTYSTLKVQPAELEDSGVYFCASEGRDLISGNTIYFGEGSWLTVV.

The chain joins TRBV25-1 to TRBJ2-6, with D tentatively TRBD1 or TRBD2 (5 bases each). Germline lookup yields CDR1 MGHDK and CDR2 SYGVNS. V was cut by 6 bases and J by 0 bases, with 15 bases left in between. The length of the CDR3 is 17 residues. The CDR3 region is CASRPTGPLSGANVLTF. In DNA, the CDR3 is TGTGCCAGCAGACCCACGGGACCCCTCTCTGGGGCCAACGTCCTGACTTTC. The variable domain in full, with the rest retrieved from reference TRBV25-1 and TRBJ2-6, is EADIYQTPRYLVIGTGKKITLECSQTMGHDKMYWYQQDPGMELHLIHYSYGVNSTEKGDLSSESTVSRIRTEHFPLTLESARPSHTSQYLCASRPTGPLSGANVLTFGAGSRLTVL.

In its sample, this clonotype was seen many times. This chain links TRBV7-6 with TRBJ1-5; D is ambiguous. Trimming pared 5 bases from V and 6 bases from J, leaving 11 bases between. Germline V lookup: CDR1 SGHVS, CDR2 FNYEAQ. The CDR3 consists of 13 residues. The CDR3 DNA reads as TGTGCCAGCAGCCCAAGTGTGACTCAGCCCCAGCATTTT. Its translation is CASSPSVTQPQHF.

At least ten counts were recorded for this clonotype. The J gene is TRBJ1-1, the V gene TRBV12-3 or TRBV12-4; D call uncertain. Trimming pared 6 bases from V and 4 bases from J, leaving 9 bases between. This CDR3 has 12 amino acids. CDR3 in DNA: TGTGCCAGCAGCTCTATGGCCACTGAAGCTTTCTTT. It codes for CASSSMATEAFF.

This clonotype was recorded at least ten times. The V and J genes are TRBV20-1 and TRBJ2-3, with 12 positions matching TRBD2. The CDR3 contains 15 residues. Germline loops: CDR1 DFQATT, CDR2 SNEGSKA (reference sequence). The V gene end was trimmed by 6 bases and the J gene end by 6 bases; junction bases not matched to a gene: 10. The CDR3 nucleotides read TGCAGTGCCCACCGACTAGCGGGAGAGGGCGATACGCAGTATTTT. Protein sequence: CSAHRLAGEGDTQYF.

The table lists this clonotype with many counts. V is TRBV20-1 and J is TRBJ2-1, with D maybe TRBD2 (5 bases). Trimming stripped 0 bases from V and 6 bases from J, with 15 bases between. The CDR3 length is 15 residues. Germline V CDR1 and CDR2: DFQATT, SNEGSKA (reference sequence). CDR3 region: CSARDLGVPANEQFF. CDR3 bases: TGCAGTGCTAGAGATCTGGGAGTTCCGGCCAATGAGCAGTTCTTC.

This clonotype was found many times. The chain carries TRBV5-1 and TRBJ2-1; D tentatively fits TRBD1 or TRBD2 (6 bases each). The CDR3 consists of 14 residues. Germline V CDR1 and CDR2: SGHRS, YFSETQ. V lost 0 bases and J 7 bases, leaving 11 bases between the germline ends. The CDR3 DNA sequence: TGCGCCAGCAGCTTGGGCAGGAGGGGGAATGAGCAGTTCTTC. This gives the protein CASSLGRRGNEQFF.